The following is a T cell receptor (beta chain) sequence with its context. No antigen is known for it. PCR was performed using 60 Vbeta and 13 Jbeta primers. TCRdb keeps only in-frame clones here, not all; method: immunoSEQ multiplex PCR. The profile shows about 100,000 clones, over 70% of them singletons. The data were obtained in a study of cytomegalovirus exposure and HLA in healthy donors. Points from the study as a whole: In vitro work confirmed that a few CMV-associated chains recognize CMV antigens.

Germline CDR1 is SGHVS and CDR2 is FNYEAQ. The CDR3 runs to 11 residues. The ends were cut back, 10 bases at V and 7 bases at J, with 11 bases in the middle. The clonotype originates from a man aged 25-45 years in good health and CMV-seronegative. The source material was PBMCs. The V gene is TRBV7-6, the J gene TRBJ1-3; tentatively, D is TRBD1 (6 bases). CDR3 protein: CATEGGNTIYF. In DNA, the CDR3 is TGTGCCACCGAGGGGGGGAACACCATATATTTT.